This passage covers 27 T cell receptor beta chains from one sample sequenced in a study of blood T cell repertoires in COVID-19. Data came from immunoSEQ multiplex PCR; TCRdb stores just in-frame clones and leaves some out. The sample shows 130,000 or so clones, 65% to 85% of them seen only once. Sequencing used peripheral blood. These receptors were obtained from a man under 40 with COVID-19, enrolled during active disease.

This rearrangement joins TRBV6-2 or TRBV6-3 to TRBJ2-1; 7 bases are a match to TRBD2. The CDR3 spans 15 residues. Germline V gene lookup returns CDR1 MNHEY and CDR2 SVGEGT. Trimming at V came to 3 bases and at J to 4 bases, leaving 6 bases not matched to a gene. This chain's CDR3 is CASSYQASGYNEQFF. The CDR3 DNA reads as TGTGCCAGCAGTTATCAGGCTAGCGGTTACAATGAGCAGTTCTTC.

The V call is TRBV27, the J call TRBJ2-1, with 8 bases matching TRBD2. V trimming: 3 bases; J trimming: 0 bases; junction bases outside the gene matches: 10. CDR1 is MNHEY, CDR2 SMNVEV, per germline (reference sequence). This CDR3 comprises 18 residues. DNA for the CDR3: TGTGCCAGCAGTTTCCGGCCTAGCGGGTCGAGCTCCTACAATGAGCAGTTCTTC. Translated, it gives CASSFRPSGSSSYNEQFF.

The J gene is TRBJ1-3, the V gene TRBV9, with D possibly being TRBD1 (5 bases). The V end was cut by 3 bases, the J end by 0 bases, with 10 bases between. The germline gives CDR1 SGDLS, CDR2 YYNGEE. This CDR3 comprises 15 residues. The CDR3 region has the DNA TGTGCCAGCAGCGCGGGGGTCCGCTCTGGAAACACCATATATTTT. This gives the protein CASSAGVRSGNTIYF.

This clone has only a few counts. J is TRBJ2-2 and V is TRBV19; maybe TRBD2 (5 bases). Trimming pared 8 bases from V and 5 bases from J, leaving 21 bases between. There are 16 residues in the CDR3. Germline V CDR1 and CDR2: LNHDA, SQIVND (reference sequence). The CDR3 coding sequence is TGTGCCAGTTCTTTCGGTGTGGGAGATTTAACCGGGGAGCTGTTTTTT. Protein sequence: CASSFGVGDLTGELFF.

This clone showed up just once. This chain links TRBV9 with TRBJ1-2; a possible D gene is TRBD1 (5 bases). Looked up from germline, CDR1 is SGDLS and CDR2 is YYNGEE. The V gene lost 2 bases and the J gene lost 7 bases, with 9 bases spanning the gap. This CDR3 comprises 12 residues. The CDR3 nucleotides are TGTGCCAGCAGCGTTGGTCAGGGTGGCTACACCTTC. Translation: CASSVGQGGYTF. Full variable domain (missing parts from reference TRBV9 and TRBJ1-2): DSGVTQTPKHLITATGQRVTLRCSPRSGDLSVYWYQQSLDQGLQFLIQYYNGEERAKGNILERFSAQQFPDLHSELNLSSLELGDSALYFCASSVGQGGYTFGSGTRLTVV.

The rearrangement uses TRBV9 and TRBJ1-2, with a tentative D call TRBD1 (6 bases). This CDR3 is 16 amino acids long. Germline V gene sequence: CDR1 SGDLS, CDR2 YYNGEE. Trimming stripped 5 bases from V and 8 bases from J, with 25 bases between. The CDR3 is CASSSGTPSASNGYTF. The CDR3 DNA reads as TGTGCCAGCAGTTCCGGGACACCCTCCGCGAGTAACGGCTACACCTTC.

The rearrangement joins TRBV10-3 to TRBJ2-7; 7 bases align to TRBD1. Germline values: CDR1 ENHRY, CDR2 SYGVKD. This CDR3 spans 12 amino acids. Trimming took 10 bases from V and 7 from J; bases not matched to a gene: 10. As DNA, the CDR3 is TGTGCCACAAGACAGGGTAGGGGTGAGCAGTACTTC. It codes for CATRQGRGEQYF.

The J gene is TRBJ2-1, the V gene TRBV7-2; possible D gene TRBD2, 6 bases. The CDR3 consists of 17 residues. Germline V gene data show CDR1 as SGHTA and CDR2 as FQGNSA. V lost 5 bases to trimming and J lost 0 bases, with 17 bases between them. This CDR3 is CASSPKRAGFSYNEQFF. For the CDR3, the DNA is TGTGCCAGCAGCCCTAAAAGAGCGGGCTTCTCCTACAATGAGCAGTTCTTC.

V usage is TRBV25-1 and J usage is TRBJ1-6, with D possibly being TRBD1 (6 bases). Germline V lookup: CDR1 MGHDK, CDR2 SYGVNS. V lost 6 bases and J 9 bases, leaving 12 bases between the germline ends. The CDR3 runs to 13 residues. This CDR3 reads CASRGQLGSPLHF. Written as DNA, the CDR3 is TGTGCCAGCAGGGGACAATTGGGTTCACCCCTCCACTTT.

The chain combines TRBV9 with TRBJ2-1, with 14 bases aligning to TRBD2. Per the germline V gene, CDR1 is SGDLS and CDR2 is YYNGEE. The CDR3 consists of 20 residues. The V segment lost 1 base and the J segment 6 bases; nucleotides outside the gene matches: 15. In nucleotides, the CDR3 is TGTGCCAGCAGCGTAATGTGGAAGTGGGGGACTAGCGGGAGCGGCAATGAGCAGTTCTTC. This gives the protein CASSVMWKWGTSGSGNEQFF.

This chain uses TRBV27 with TRBJ2-1; 10 bases are shared with TRBD1. CDR3 length: 15 residues. The germline CDR1 and CDR2 sequences are MNHEY and SMNVEV (reference sequence). V gave up 4 bases and J gave up 5 bases; unmatched junction bases: 5. The CDR3 reads CASSSPGQGNNEQFF. In DNA, the CDR3 is TGTGCCAGCAGTTCGCCGGGACAGGGGAACAATGAGCAGTTCTTC.

The rearrangement links TRBV29-1 to TRBJ1-3; D is ambiguous. The V end lost 7 bases, the J end lost 2 bases, and 9 bases lay between the germline ends. Germline V gene lookup returns CDR1 SQVTM and CDR2 ANQGSEA. There are 12 residues in the CDR3. The CDR3 DNA follows: TGCAGCGCCCTCGAGGCTGGAAACACCATATATTTT. This sequence encodes CSALEAGNTIYF.

This sequence joins TRBV7-8 and TRBJ2-7; no clear D gene. The CDR3 is 15 residues long. Germline V gene lookup returns CDR1 SGHVS and CDR2 FQNEAQ. The V gene lost 5 bases and the J gene lost 0 bases, with 14 bases spanning the gap. The CDR3 region is CASSAPERNSYEQYF. CDR3 in DNA: TGTGCCAGCAGCGCTCCGGAGCGAAACTCCTACGAGCAGTACTTC.

This clone occurred once. The chain joins TRBV27 to TRBJ2-3; tentatively, D is TRBD2 (6 bases). The CDR3 length is 18 residues. Deletions cut 2 bases from V and 4 bases from J, with 22 bases between. Germline V gene sequence: CDR1 MNHEY, CDR2 SMNVEV (reference sequence). The CDR3 region is CASSLQLVSGAISDTQYF. Here the CDR3 DNA reads TGTGCCAGCAGTTTACAATTGGTTAGCGGAGCTATTTCAGATACGCAGTATTTT.

The CDR3 nucleotides are TGTGCCAGCAGCCAAGTCGGAGCAGGGGATACGCAGTATTTT. It encodes CASSQVGAGDTQYF. V and J are TRBV3-1 (or the pseudogene TRBV3-2) and TRBJ2-3; tentative D call: TRBD1 (5 bases). Deletions cut 1 base from V and 6 bases from J, with 11 bases between. CDR1 is LGHDT and CDR2 is YNNKEL in the germline V gene (reference sequence). This CDR3 has 14 residues.

The chain links TRBV28 to TRBJ2-7, with 9 bases aligning to TRBD1. Germline-derived CDR1 and CDR2 are MDHEN and SYDVKM. CDR3 length equals 15 residues. J gave up 6 bases and V 4 bases, and 10 bases lay outside the gene matches. The CDR3 here is CASSSAGTGYAEQYF. CDR3 nucleotide sequence: TGTGCCAGCAGTTCGGCCGGGACAGGGTACGCCGAGCAGTACTTC. Full variable domain (outside the CDR3, taken from reference TRBV28 and TRBJ2-7): DVKVTQSSRYLVKRTGEKVFLECVQDMDHENMFWYRQDPGLGLRLIYFSYDVKMKEKGDIPEGYSVSREKKERFSLILESASTNQTSMYLCASSSAGTGYAEQYFGPGTRLTVT.

This rearrangement joins TRBV12-3 or TRBV12-4 to TRBJ1-2; no firm D call. V was trimmed by 7 bases and J by 12 bases, leaving 15 bases between them. This CDR3 has 11 residues. The CDR3 loop is CASTSGGFNTF. CDR3 nucleotides: TGTGCCAGCACCTCGGGTGGGTTCAACACCTTC.

The chain is built from TRBV6-5 and TRBJ1-2; D is uncertain. Per germline, CDR1 MNHEY and CDR2 SVGAGI. The V end was cut by 7 bases, the J end by 4 bases, with 13 bases between. This CDR3 region has 13 residues. The CDR3, as DNA: TGTGCCAGCACCCCGCGCGGCTTCTATGGCTACACCTTC. This sequence encodes CASTPRGFYGYTF.

The chain is built from TRBV30 and TRBJ2-7; 8 nucleotides line up with TRBD1. V shed 0 bases, J shed 2 bases, and the junction held 3 bases outside the gene matches. Germline loops: CDR1 GTSNPN, CDR2 SVGIG (reference sequence). This CDR3 contains 14 residues. Here the CDR3 reads CAWSVGRGPYEQYF. The CDR3 DNA follows: TGTGCCTGGAGTGTCGGCAGGGGGCCCTACGAGCAGTACTTC.

This rearrangement joins TRBV19 to TRBJ1-5; TRBD1 aligns across 10 bases. The V gene end was trimmed by 7 bases and the J gene end by 0 bases; junction bases not matched to a gene: 18. The CDR3 contains 20 residues. Germline CDR1 and CDR2: LNHDA and SQIVND (reference sequence). CDR3 bases: TGTGCCAGTACTTCCCTCATTTCGGGACAGGGGCTGACTAGCAATCAGCCCCAGCATTTT. Translation gives CASTSLISGQGLTSNQPQHF.

The V gene is TRBV9, the J gene TRBJ2-1, with TRBD2 matching 10 bases. Germline V gives CDR1 SGDLS, CDR2 YYNGEE. After removal of 2 bases from V and 8 bases from J, the junction contained 13 bases not matched to a gene. This CDR3 region has 17 residues. The DNA of the CDR3 is TGTGCCAGCAGCGTCTCCCTGGGGAGCGGGAGGGTCGATGAGCAGTTCTTC. As protein: CASSVSLGSGRVDEQFF. Supplemented by reference TRBV9 and TRBJ2-1, the full variable domain reads DSGVTQTPKHLITATGQRVTLRCSPRSGDLSVYWYQQSLDQGLQFLIQYYNGEERAKGNILERFSAQQFPDLHSELNLSSLELGDSALYFCASSVSLGSGRVDEQFFGPGTRLTVL.

The rearrangement links TRBV19 to TRBJ1-1; D possibly corresponds to TRBD1 (6 bases). The V end was cut by 7 bases, the J end by 4 bases, with 16 bases between. The CDR3 consists of 14 residues. Germline CDR1 is LNHDA and CDR2 is SQIVND (reference sequence). The CDR3: CASKRAGVSTEAFF. The DNA for the CDR3 is TGTGCCAGTAAAAGGGCAGGGGTATCCACTGAAGCTTTCTTT. The whole variable domain, remainder taken from reference TRBV19 and TRBJ1-1, is DGGITQSPKYLFRKEGQNVTLSCEQNLNHDAMYWYRQDPGQGLRLIYYSQIVNDFQKGDIAEGYSVSREKKESFPLTVTSAQKNPTAFYLCASKRAGVSTEAFFGQGTRLTVV.

The chain is built from TRBV7-9 and TRBJ2-5, with D unresolved. Germline CDR1 reads SEHNR; CDR2 reads FQNEAQ (reference sequence). Trimming stripped 5 bases from V and 1 base from J, with 17 bases between. This CDR3 spans 16 amino acids. The CDR3 reads CASSSNSLPSQETQYF. CDR3 bases: TGTGCCAGCAGCAGTAACAGTTTACCATCCCAAGAGACCCAGTACTTC.

This chain joins TRBV7-9 and TRBJ1-5, with TRBD1 matching over 10 bases. CDR1 SEHNR and CDR2 FQNEAQ come from the germline V gene (reference sequence). Unmatched junction bases numbered 11, after V lost 5 bases and J lost 7 bases. The length of the CDR3 is 16 residues. The CDR3 reads CASSLGSGTGAQPQHF. As DNA, the CDR3 is TGTGCCAGCAGCCTGGGGTCCGGGACAGGGGCCCAGCCCCAGCATTTT.

The chain has TRBV30 and TRBJ2-5, with a weak D call TRBD1 (5 bases). There are 12 residues in the CDR3. The ends were cut back, 3 bases at V and 5 bases at J, with 10 bases in the middle. Germline CDR1 and CDR2: GTSNPN and SVGIG (reference sequence). CDR3 protein: CAWSRARETQYF. Written as DNA, the CDR3 is TGTGCCTGGAGCAGGGCTCGGGAGACCCAGTACTTC.

The rearrangement links TRBV28 to TRBJ2-7; TRBD1 aligns across 7 bases. The germline CDR1 and CDR2 sequences are MDHEN and SYDVKM. The V segment lost 7 bases and the J segment 9 bases; nucleotides outside the gene matches: 6. The CDR3 is 11 residues long. CDR3 sequence (DNA): TGTGCCAGCAACGGACGACAGGGGCAGTACTTC. Translating it yields CASNGRQGQYF.

The CDR3 here is CASSRGLAGTYEQYF. In DNA, the CDR3 is TGTGCCAGCAGCCGCGGACTAGCGGGAACCTACGAGCAGTACTTC. The rearrangement links TRBV27 to TRBJ2-7, with 12 bases identical to TRBD2. Trimming at V came to 6 bases and at J to 2 bases, leaving 5 bases not matched to a gene. This CDR3 region has 15 residues. Germline loops: CDR1 MNHEY, CDR2 SMNVEV (reference sequence).